This passage covers 27 T cell receptor beta chains from one sample sequenced in a study of blood T cell repertoires in COVID-19 (dated by TCRdb to the early 2020s). Library preparation employed the immunoSEQ multiplex PCR assay. Sourced from immuneACCESS, this table was stored by TCRdb with only in-frame sequences that have V and J called. A share of the clones is absent; for the studies checked, an unresolved V gene accounts for under half, and the remainder has no known explanation. The sample data list approximately 40,000 clones, and around 83% of these were observed just once. Around 15% of the sample belongs to the ten largest clones. The sequencing sample was made of peripheral blood. Source of these receptors: a human donor in a cohort sampled during active COVID-19.

Only one count was recorded for this clone. The chain's CDR3 is CAGSSGFQETQYF. CDR3 coding DNA: TGTGCAGGGAGTTCAGGATTTCAAGAGACCCAGTACTTC. The chain uses TRBV12-3 or TRBV12-4 and TRBJ2-5; the D gene is possibly TRBD2 (5 bases). The CDR3 covers 13 residues.

The CDR3 spells CASSSQGGNQPQHF. In nucleotides, the CDR3 is TGTGCCAGCAGTTCACAGGGGGGCAATCAGCCCCAGCATTTT. The gene calls are TRBV27 and TRBJ1-5; 8 nucleotides match TRBD1. The CDR3 contains 14 residues. Per germline, CDR1 MNHEY and CDR2 SMNVEV (reference sequence). V gave up 4 bases and J gave up 2 bases; unmatched junction bases: 1.

The chain carries TRBV4-1 and TRBJ1-1, with a possible D match to TRBD1 (5 bases). The CDR3 has 15 residues. The germline CDR1 and CDR2 sequences are MGHRA and YSYEKL. The V gene lost 3 bases and the J gene lost 4 bases, with 15 bases spanning the gap. As DNA, the CDR3 is TGCGCCAGCAGCCATAGGGGCGGGGGTGGCACTGAAGCTTTCTTT. This gives the protein CASSHRGGGGTEAFF.

The chain recombines TRBV7-9 with TRBJ1-6, with 8 positions matching TRBD1. Germline V CDR1 and CDR2: SEHNR, FQNEAQ (reference sequence). V dropped 1 base and J dropped 10; count of bases not matched to a gene: 6. The CDR3 contains 15 residues. CDR3 sequence (DNA): TGTGCCAGCAGCTTAGTGGGACAGGTTGGCTCACCCCTCCACTTT. This gives the protein CASSLVGQVGSPLHF.

The rearrangement uses TRBV7-3 and TRBJ1-1; the D is unclear. The V end lost 1 base, the J end lost 3 bases, and 6 bases lay between the germline ends. CDR1 SGHTA and CDR2 FQGTGA come from the germline V gene. The CDR3 loop spans 13 amino acids. In nucleotides, the CDR3 is TGTGCCAGCAGCTTAAACCAGGACACTGAAGCTTTCTTT. Its protein is CASSLNQDTEAFF.

The gene calls are TRBV18 and TRBJ2-7; D may be TRBD2 (6 bases). The CDR3 is 15 amino acids. From germline, CDR1 is KGHSH and CDR2 LQKENI. V dropped 5 bases and J dropped 0 bases, with 14 bases sitting between them. This CDR3 is CASSRDWQSSYEQYF. CDR3 nucleotide sequence: TGTGCCAGCTCAAGGGACTGGCAGAGCTCCTACGAGCAGTACTTC.

The CDR3 DNA sequence: TGCGCCAGCAGCCAAGTGGGGTTGGGGCGCGAGCAGTACTTC. Its translation is CASSQVGLGREQYF. This chain links TRBV4-1 with TRBJ2-7; a weak D match, TRBD1 (5 bases). Germline CDR1 is MGHRA and CDR2 is YSYEKL. The V and J ends lost 1 base and 6 bases respectively, with 13 bases between them. The CDR3 has 14 residues.

The rearrangement uses TRBV28 and TRBJ2-7; D possibly corresponds to TRBD2 (6 bases). The CDR3 covers 14 residues. V dropped 8 bases and J dropped 3 bases, with 17 bases sitting between them. The germline CDR1 and CDR2 sequences are MDHEN and SYDVKM. The CDR3 loop is CASGEGGLHYEQYF. DNA of the CDR3: TGTGCCAGCGGCGAGGGAGGACTGCACTACGAGCAGTACTTC.

This rearrangement joins TRBV2 to TRBJ1-4, with a possible D match to TRBD1 (6 bases). Germline V CDR1 and CDR2: SNHLY, FYNNEI. Trimming removed 6 bases from V and 6 bases from J, with 11 bases in between. The CDR3 has 13 residues. CDR3 region: CASRQGSYEKLFF. The CDR3 nucleotides are TGTGCCAGCAGGCAGGGGTCATATGAAAAACTGTTTTTT.

The chain joins TRBV27 to TRBJ1-2; D is possibly TRBD1 (6 bases). CDR1 and CDR2 from the germline V gene are MNHEY and SMNVEV (reference sequence). CDR3 length: 17 amino acids. CDR3 sequence (DNA): TGTCCCACCAAACTCGGGGGCGGGGGAGGGTCTAACTATGGCTACACCTTC. Residues: CPTKLGGGGGSNYGYTF.

The rearrangement uses TRBV9 and TRBJ1-2; 9 bases fit TRBD1. The CDR3 runs to 17 residues. Germline values: CDR1 SGDLS, CDR2 YYNGEE. J was trimmed by 6 bases and V by 3 bases; bases with no gene match: 15. The CDR3 DNA follows: TGTGCCAGCAGCGCCCACCCCGGGACAGGGTCTGTGAATGGCTACACCTTC. Amino acids: CASSAHPGTGSVNGYTF.

This rearrangement joins TRBV28 to TRBJ1-4; D is uncertain. CDR3 length: 13 amino acids. Trimming stripped 7 bases from V and 0 bases from J, with 6 bases between. Germline V gene data show CDR1 as MDHEN and CDR2 as SYDVKM. The CDR3, as DNA: TGTGCCAGCACGACAACAACTAATGAAAAACTGTTTTTT. Translation: CASTTTTNEKLFF. Filled out from reference TRBV28 and TRBJ1-4, the complete variable domain reads DVKVTQSSRYLVKRTGEKVFLECVQDMDHENMFWYRQDPGLGLRLIYFSYDVKMKEKGDIPEGYSVSREKKERFSLILESASTNQTSMYLCASTTTTNEKLFFGSGTQLSVL.

This sequence joins TRBV6-5 and TRBJ1-5; possibly TRBD1 for D (5 bases). Germline V CDR1 and CDR2: MNHEY, SVGAGI. V lost 2 bases and J lost 3, with 8 bases in between. The CDR3 is made up of 14 amino acids. For the CDR3, the DNA is TGTGCCAGCAGTTACGGACACCCCAATCAGCCCCAGCATTTT. It translates to CASSYGHPNQPQHF.

The genes are TRBV12-3 or TRBV12-4 and TRBJ2-7; D is ambiguous. The CDR3 runs 13 residues. Trimming took off 5 bases at V and 1 base at J, with 9 bases between the two ends. Written as DNA, the CDR3 is TGTGCCAGCAGTCTACCGCCTTCCTACGAGCAGTACTTC. Its translation is CASSLPPSYEQYF.

This rearrangement joins TRBV10-3 to TRBJ2-3, with D maybe TRBD1 (6 bases). The germline gives CDR1 ENHRY, CDR2 SYGVKD. Trimming cost V 10 bases and J 8 bases, with 25 bases left between them. This CDR3 comprises 15 residues. CDR3 protein: CATALQGPPSVTQYF. The DNA of the CDR3 is TGTGCCACCGCCCTCCAGGGGCCTCCCTCAGTTACGCAGTATTTT.

The rearrangement joins TRBV18 to TRBJ1-1; 8 bases fit TRBD1. Losses at the gene ends were 0 bases for V and 11 bases for J; bases not matched to a gene: 11. This CDR3 spans 15 amino acids. Germline CDR1 reads KGHSH; CDR2 reads LQKENI. CDR3 region: CASSPPTTGAVGAFF. The DNA for the CDR3 is TGTGCCAGCTCACCACCGACGACAGGGGCCGTTGGGGCTTTCTTT. Full variable domain (rest looked up from reference TRBV18 and TRBJ1-1): NAGVMQNPRHLVRRRGQEARLRCSPMKGHSHVYWYRQLPEEGLKFMVYLQKENIIDESGMPKERFSAEFPKEGPSILRIQQVVRGDSAAYFCASSPPTTGAVGAFFGQGTRLTVV.

CDR3 bases: TGTGCCAGACGGACTAGCGGGGGGGCTAACACCGGGGAGCTGTTTTTT. This codes for CARRTSGGANTGELFF. The rearrangement links TRBV21-1 to TRBJ2-2; the table names TRBD2, a call not compared with the DNA. TRBV21-1 represents a pseudogene. The CDR3 runs to 16 residues.

V is TRBV6-5 and J is TRBJ1-5; no reliable D call. V lost 6 bases to trimming and J lost 2 bases, with 11 bases between them. The CDR3 covers 14 residues. From germline, CDR1 is MNHEY and CDR2 SVGAGI. The CDR3 region is CASSSSGGNQPQHF. The DNA for the CDR3 is TGTGCCAGCAGCTCCTCCGGAGGCAATCAGCCCCAGCATTTT.

This sequence joins TRBV9 and TRBJ1-2; D unresolved. The CDR3 contains 15 residues. CDR1 SGDLS and CDR2 YYNGEE come from the germline V gene. V lost 7 bases to trimming and J lost 2 bases, with 18 bases between them. The CDR3: CASAPGGNLNYGYTF. The CDR3 nucleotides are TGTGCCAGCGCGCCCGGAGGGAACCTAAACTATGGCTACACCTTC. Combining the CDR3 with reference TRBV9 and TRBJ1-2 gives the whole variable domain DSGVTQTPKHLITATGQRVTLRCSPRSGDLSVYWYQQSLDQGLQFLIQYYNGEERAKGNILERFSAQQFPDLHSELNLSSLELGDSALYFCASAPGGNLNYGYTFGSGTRLTVV.

The gene calls are TRBV7-8 and TRBJ2-5, with D tentatively TRBD2 (6 bases). The CDR3 is 15 amino acids. Trimming stripped 4 bases from V and 5 bases from J, with 17 bases between. CDR1 and CDR2 from the germline V gene are SGHVS and FQNEAQ. CDR3 sequence: CASSSPGAGHETQYF. The CDR3 DNA sequence: TGTGCCAGCAGCTCCCCCGGCGCGGGGCACGAGACCCAGTACTTC.

This sequence joins TRBV5-1 and TRBJ2-7; 8 bases align to TRBD1. Looked up from germline, CDR1 is SGHRS and CDR2 is YFSETQ. The trim removed 4 bases at V and 6 bases at J, leaving 6 bases unmatched. The CDR3 spans 13 residues. CDR3 sequence: CASSPDRAAEQYF. CDR3 in DNA: TGCGCCAGCAGCCCGGACAGGGCAGCCGAGCAGTACTTC.

V is TRBV2 and J is TRBJ2-5; D unclear. Trimming stripped 2 bases from V and 3 bases from J, with 4 bases between. The CDR3 runs to 12 residues. CDR1 and CDR2 (germline): SNHLY, FYNNEI. CDR3 residues: CASSEQKETQYF. Here the CDR3 DNA reads TGTGCCAGCAGTGAACAGAAAGAGACCCAGTACTTC.

This chain links TRBV7-6 with TRBJ2-3; 9 bases agree with TRBD2. This CDR3 comprises 16 residues. The V and J ends lost 1 base and 6 bases, in that order; junction bases with no gene match: 8. The V gene's germline CDR1 is SGHVS and CDR2 FNYEAQ. The CDR3 sequence is CASSLEGGGAADTQYF. For the CDR3, the DNA is TGTGCCAGCAGCTTAGAGGGCGGGGGGGCAGCGGATACGCAGTATTTT.

V usage is TRBV5-1 and J usage is TRBJ2-7; TRBD1 might be the D (6 bases). The ends were cut back, 3 bases at V and 1 base at J, with 11 bases in the middle. Germline lookup yields CDR1 SGHRS and CDR2 YFSETQ. The CDR3 has 14 residues. The CDR3 spells CASSSQGLSYEQYF. The CDR3 DNA follows: TGCGCCAGCAGCTCCCAGGGGCTATCCTACGAGCAGTACTTC.

The J gene is TRBJ1-5, the V gene TRBV5-8; tentatively, D is TRBD1 (5 bases). There are 14 residues in the CDR3. The germline V gene encodes CDR1 SGHTS and CDR2 YDEGEE. Trimming pared 5 bases from V and 7 bases from J, leaving 16 bases between. CDR3 protein: CASRGEGSRQPQHF. As DNA, the CDR3 is TGTGCCAGCAGAGGGGAGGGGAGTCGCCAGCCCCAGCATTTT.

V gene TRBV6-5 combines with J gene TRBJ2-7; D unclear. CDR1 MNHEY and CDR2 SVGAGI come from the germline V gene. The CDR3 is 14 amino acids. V lost 2 bases and J 4 bases, leaving 12 bases between the germline ends. CDR3 nucleotide sequence: TGTGCCAGCAGTTACGGGCCCTCGAATTACGAGCAGTACTTC. This sequence encodes CASSYGPSNYEQYF.

The chain joins TRBV11-1 to TRBJ2-7; 10 bases are shared with TRBD1. Germline V gene lookup returns CDR1 SGHAT and CDR2 FQDESV (reference sequence). V trimming: 4 bases; J trimming: 5 bases; junction bases outside the gene matches: 11. This CDR3 is 16 amino acids long. CDR3 loop: CASSSGRDRGYHEQYF. The CDR3 bases are TGTGCCAGCAGCTCAGGCCGGGACAGGGGTTATCACGAGCAGTACTTC. The full variable domain, with the rest looked up from reference TRBV11-1 and TRBJ2-7, is EAEVAQSPRYKITEKSQAVAFWCDPISGHATLYWYRQILGQGPELLVQFQDESVVDDSQLPKDRFSAERLKGVDSTLKIQPAELGDSAMYLCASSSGRDRGYHEQYFGPGTRLTVT.